The 12 T cell receptor beta chains below all came from one sample that was sequenced in a study of blood T cell repertoires in COVID-19. Sequencing was performed with immunoSEQ multiplex PCR; in TCRdb, only in-frame clones are kept and a portion is missing. The sample comprises about 190,000 clones, 83% of which are singletons, and about 6% rests with the top ten. Sequences were obtained from peripheral blood. These receptors were collected from a middle-aged woman with acute or convalescent COVID-19.

This clone was observed a few times. This chain uses TRBV18 with TRBJ2-1; 8 bases map to TRBD2. J was trimmed by 8 bases and V by 6 bases; bases with no gene match: 15. Germline values: CDR1 KGHSH, CDR2 LQKENI. This CDR3 has 16 amino acids. CDR3: CASSPPGGSGDYEQFF. The CDR3 coding sequence is TGTGCCAGCTCCCCTCCGGGGGGTAGCGGGGACTATGAGCAGTTCTTC.

The rearrangement links TRBV9 to TRBJ1-1; D ambiguous. CDR1 and CDR2 (germline): SGDLS, YYNGEE. The CDR3 has 14 residues. V dropped 0 bases and J dropped 0 bases, with 6 bases sitting between them. The CDR3 is CASSVGTVNTEAFF. CDR3 nucleotide sequence: TGTGCCAGCAGCGTAGGGACTGTGAACACTGAAGCTTTCTTT.

The chain carries TRBV30 and TRBJ2-1; a possible D gene is TRBD2 (6 bases). The germline V gene encodes CDR1 GTSNPN and CDR2 SVGIG (reference sequence). The V end lost 5 bases, the J end lost 0 bases, and 8 bases lay between the germline ends. The CDR3 extends over 13 amino acids. For the CDR3, the DNA is TGTGCCTGGGGGACTGTCTCCTACAATGAGCAGTTCTTC. It translates to CAWGTVSYNEQFF.

This rearrangement joins TRBV27 to TRBJ1-2, with unresolved D. Germline V CDR1 and CDR2: MNHEY, SMNVEV (reference sequence). The CDR3 length is 14 residues. V dropped 6 bases and J dropped 2 bases, with 13 bases sitting between them. In DNA, the CDR3 is TGTGCCAGCAGCCGAAGGGAGCGAAACTATGGCTACACCTTC. It codes for CASSRRERNYGYTF.

This clone was found a few times. The CDR3, as DNA: TGTGCCAGCAGTTACTCTGAGCGAACTGAAGCTTTCTTT. Amino acids: CASSYSERTEAFF. The chain recombines TRBV6-6 with TRBJ1-1; D gene ambiguous. V was trimmed by 0 bases and J by 5 bases, leaving 7 bases between them. This CDR3 spans 13 amino acids. Germline-derived CDR1 and CDR2 are MNHNY and SVGAGI (reference sequence).

This rearrangement joins TRBV11-3 to TRBJ2-1; TRBD1 matches at 7 bases. This CDR3 spans 16 amino acids. In germline, CDR1 is SGHNT, CDR2 YENEEA. The junction had 11 bases not matched to a gene; V was cut back by 5 bases and J by 4 bases. This CDR3 is CASSPTGTALYNEQFF. DNA for the CDR3: TGTGCCAGCAGCCCGACAGGGACCGCTTTATACAATGAGCAGTTCTTC. Looking up the rest from reference TRBV11-3 and TRBJ2-1 gives the full variable domain: EAGVVQSPRYKIIEKKQPVAFWCNPISGHNTLYWYLQNLGQGPELLIRYENEEAVDDSQLPKDRFSAERLKGVDSTLKIQPAELGDSAVYLCASSPTGTALYNEQFFGPGTRLTVL.

This clone has only one observation. The J gene is TRBJ1-2, the V gene TRBV5-1; unclear D gene. The ends were cut back, 4 bases at V and 1 base at J, with 11 bases in the middle. In germline, CDR1 is SGHRS, CDR2 YFSETQ. The CDR3 loop spans 14 amino acids. The CDR3 reads CASSVDGNNYGYTF. CDR3 nucleotide sequence: TGCGCCAGCAGCGTGGACGGGAATAACTATGGCTACACCTTC. Combining the CDR3 with reference TRBV5-1 and TRBJ1-2 gives the whole variable domain KAGVTQTPRYLIKTRGQQVTLSCSPISGHRSVSWYQQTPGQGLQFLFEYFSETQRNKGNFPGRFSGRQFSNSRSEMNVSTLELGDSALYLCASSVDGNNYGYTFGSGTRLTVV.

The rearrangement links TRBV5-1 to TRBJ2-3, with 8 nucleotides matching TRBD2. Germline CDR1 SGHRS, CDR2 YFSETQ. CDR3 size: 17 residues. V lost 0 bases and J lost 3; bases outside the gene matches: 9. CDR3 residues: CASSLAVTGGPTDTQYF. CDR3 nucleotides: TGCGCCAGCAGCTTGGCGGTAACGGGAGGGCCGACAGATACGCAGTATTTT.

The chain has TRBV5-4 and TRBJ2-3, with TRBD1 as a possible D gene (5 bases). This CDR3 is 15 amino acids long. V was cut by 3 bases and J by 1 base, with 12 bases left in between. Germline values: CDR1 SGHNT, CDR2 YYREEE (reference sequence). DNA of the CDR3: TGTGCCAGCAGCTACAAGACAGTAGGCACAGATACGCAGTATTTT. Translation: CASSYKTVGTDTQYF.

The chain links TRBV19 to TRBJ1-1, with D hard to call. CDR3 length: 13 amino acids. Germline V CDR1 and CDR2: LNHDA, SQIVND (reference sequence). V was clipped by 2 bases and J by 0 bases, with 4 bases between them. The CDR3: CASSIQMNTEAFF. The CDR3 DNA reads as TGTGCCAGTAGTATACAGATGAACACTGAAGCTTTCTTT.

The chain recombines TRBV28 with TRBJ1-2; D unclear. Germline V gives CDR1 MDHEN, CDR2 SYDVKM. Between the trimmed V and J ends, which lost 7 bases and 0 bases, there was a span of 12 bases. This CDR3 is built from 14 residues. The CDR3 region has the DNA TGTGCCAGCAAACTCCATACGGCTAACTATGGCTACACCTTC. Translated: CASKLHTANYGYTF.

The V gene is TRBV27, the J gene TRBJ2-1; TRBD1 agrees at 8 bases. Trimming cost V 3 bases and J 4 bases; bases outside gene matches: 11. The length of the CDR3 is 17 residues. Looked up from germline, CDR1 is MNHEY and CDR2 is SMNVEV (reference sequence). CDR3 DNA sequence: TGTGCCAGCAGTTTGTTCTCCGGGACAGGACCGTACAATGAGCAGTTCTTC. Translating it yields CASSLFSGTGPYNEQFF.